This TCR beta chain is from a study of T-cell memory formation after mild COVID-19. For the study at large: In these data, TCR clusters were largely donor specific. Study findings and constraints: Day 15 to 85 contracting clones showed balanced CD4/CD8; later expanders leaned CD4+.

Constant-segment primers served in 5'RACE that generated TCR alpha and TCR beta cDNA libraries bearing sample barcodes and UMIs. TCRdb used MiXCR to reprocess the 5' RACE reads, holding one entry per CDR3 protein. In the table there are hundreds of thousands of distinct CDR3 sequences, around 21% of which are singletons. V gave up 8 bases and J gave up 0 bases, with 11 bases separating them. This CDR3 spans 14 amino acids. Germline CDR1 is LNHNV and CDR2 is YYDKDF (reference sequence). In regard to this clonotype: Its target is not known.

Sequencing was carried out using PBMCs or a T cell subset sorted from them (not recorded which). The origin of this receptor is an adult woman who had mild COVID-19 (a few samples of this study predate the infection). Cell type and time point are not known. The chain joins TRBV15 to TRBJ1-5; D is perhaps TRBD1 (5 bases). CDR3 in amino acids: CATSWGYSNQPQHF. Here the CDR3 DNA reads TGTGCCACCTCTTGGGGGTATAGCAATCAGCCCCAGCATTTT.